This note documents a single TCR beta chain sequence. Its antigen is currently unknown. V was shortened by 5 bases and J by 1 base, with 8 bases between the two germline ends. Germline CDR1 and CDR2: GTSNPN and SVGIG (reference sequence). The CDR3 sequence is 12 residues long. The data stem from a study of Ad26.COV2.S vaccination and SARS-CoV-2 variants. Study results and caveats: After vaccination, reports described spike-specific CD8+ and CD4+ T cell responses as showing substantial breadth. Vaccine recipients showed a spike-specific TCR breadth that was higher than in placebo recipients. Breadth of non-spike TCRs did not differ between vaccinees and placebo recipients.

TCRdb keeps only in-frame clones here, not all; method: immunoSEQ multiplex PCR. The sample has around 170,000 clones; around nine tenths are singletons. This sequence originates from a human donor who had recovered from COVID-19. The source material was peripheral blood, sampled after recovery from COVID-19. The chain combines TRBV30 with TRBJ1-1, with a weak D call TRBD1 (6 bases). CDR3 loop: CAWGGPNTEAFF. CDR3 coding DNA: TGTGCCTGGGGGGGGCCGAACACTGAAGCTTTCTTT.